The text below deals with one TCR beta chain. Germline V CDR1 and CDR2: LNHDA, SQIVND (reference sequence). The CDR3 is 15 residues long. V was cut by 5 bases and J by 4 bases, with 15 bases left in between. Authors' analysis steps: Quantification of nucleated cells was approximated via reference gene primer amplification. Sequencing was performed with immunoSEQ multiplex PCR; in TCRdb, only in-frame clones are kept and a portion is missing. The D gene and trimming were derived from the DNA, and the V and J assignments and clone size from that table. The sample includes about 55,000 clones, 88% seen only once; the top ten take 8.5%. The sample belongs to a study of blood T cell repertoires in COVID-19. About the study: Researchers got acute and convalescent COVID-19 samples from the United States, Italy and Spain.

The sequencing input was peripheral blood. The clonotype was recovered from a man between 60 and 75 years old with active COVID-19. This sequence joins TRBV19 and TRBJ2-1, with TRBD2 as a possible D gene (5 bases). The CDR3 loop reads CASSARSPGYNEQFF. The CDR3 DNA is TGTGCCAGTAGTGCCCGTAGCCCGGGATACAATGAGCAGTTCTTC.